These T cell receptor beta chains were read from a single sample in a study of T cell changes during pregnancy in multiple sclerosis. Only in-frame clones appear in the TCRdb table, and some are missing; sequencing was by immunoSEQ multiplex PCR. The profile shows about 40,000 clones, around 94% of them singletons. The specimen was peripheral blood, collected before pregnancy. These receptors came from a female donor with multiple sclerosis, enrolled in a pregnancy study. Each CDR3 is given without its conserved first and last residue.

CDR3	J	V
ASSLAGPGGDNEQF	TRBJ2-1	TRBV7-7
ASSPRLGMNTEAF	TRBJ1-1	TRBV7-2
ASSWDRVYEQY	TRBJ2-7	TRBV2
ASRQGGNTEAF	TRBJ1-1	TRBV19
ASSLGGTSGNTIY	TRBJ1-3	TRBV5-4
ASKFMDTSYEQY	TRBJ2-7	TRBV5-1
ASGPRGIDYGYT	TRBJ1-2	TRBV12-5
SVEGGRGTDTQY	TRBJ2-3	TRBV29-1
ASSLYGPGEETQY	TRBJ2-5	TRBV28
ASSLETGISNQPQH	TRBJ1-5	TRBV7-2
ASSPLREAYNEQF	TRBJ2-1	TRBV2
ASSLSSGQGLEKLF	TRBJ1-4	TRBV7-6
ASSPGTSGSNEQF	TRBJ2-1	TRBV2
ASSVTLNTGELF	TRBJ2-2	TRBV10-1
ASSLAGALGYNEQF	TRBJ2-1	TRBV7-9
ASSSGDTTSYEQY	TRBJ2-7	TRBV6-5
ATSRNLAESYEQY	TRBJ2-7	TRBV15
ASSAGLAGYEQY	TRBJ2-7	TRBV9
ASSQVGWRATNEKLF	TRBJ1-4	TRBV4-1
ASSLRTRAGLAKNIQY	TRBJ2-4	TRBV7-2